Below, one T cell receptor beta chain is given with its context. Antigen: not known. The entry originates in a study of identifying expanded T cells in peripheral blood. Whole-study findings and limits: Variance in clone template counts between approximately 2-week samples significantly increased with total template count across all healthy donors. Over two and four weeks, about 15 and 18 clones changed, versus more than 1 between replicates.

The protocol was immunoSEQ multiplex PCR, while the TCRdb copy is restricted to in-frame clones and leaves out a portion. This table holds some 80,000 clones, approximately 90% found once. The germline V gene has CDR1 SNHLY and CDR2 FYNNEI. This CDR3 contains 20 residues. V lost 7 bases and J lost 5, with 30 bases in between. This chain links TRBV2 with TRBJ1-6, with D unresolved. The sequence was obtained from a person aged 18-70 years in good health. The sequenced sample consisted of blood. In DNA, the CDR3 is TGTGCCAGCACCCTCAGTAGGGCGAATGCCCACCCCGGCAATAATTCACCCCTCCACTTT. Translation: CASTLSRANAHPGNNSPLHF.